These 28 T cell receptor beta chains were sequenced from one sample in a study of CD8 T cells in Susac syndrome. Reverse transcription of about 0.5 to 1 ug RNA was carried out with random hexamers. In TCRdb, the immunoSEQ multiplex PCR reads were re-called with MiXCR into one record per CDR3 protein. The table records 140,000 to 150,000 distinct CDR3 sequences, roughly 95% of them present only once. Material: CD4+ T cells from PBMCs. The receptors come from a human donor with multiple sclerosis.

This chain joins TRBV7-6 and TRBJ2-7; D is perhaps TRBD1 (6 bases). Trimming removed 2 bases from V and 3 bases from J, with 11 bases in between. The germline gives CDR1 SGHVS, CDR2 FNYEAQ. The CDR3 has 14 amino acids. This CDR3 is CASSLFHRDYEQYF. CDR3 sequence (DNA): TGTGCCAGCAGCTTATTTCACAGGGACTACGAGCAGTACTTC.

The chain uses TRBV27 and TRBJ1-1; D ambiguous. The germline CDR1 and CDR2 sequences are MNHEY and SMNVEV (reference sequence). CDR3 length equals 13 residues. Trimming took 4 bases from V and 7 from J, leaving 13 bases between them. In DNA, the CDR3 is TGTGCCAGCAGTTCACCACCCCCCCTTGAAGCTTTCTTT. Its translation is CASSSPPPLEAFF.

J is TRBJ1-1 and V is TRBV5-1; the match to TRBD1 covers 7 bases. Germline CDR1 and CDR2: SGHRS and YFSETQ. The CDR3 length is 18 residues. V gave up 4 bases and J gave up 0 bases; unmatched junction bases: 15. CDR3 coding DNA: TGCGCCAGCAGCCATAGGACAGGCGATAGATGGTTGAACACTGAAGCTTTCTTT. Its translation is CASSHRTGDRWLNTEAFF.

This clonotype was seen once. This sequence joins TRBV12-3 or TRBV12-4 and TRBJ1-1, with TRBD1 matching over 9 bases. The CDR3 has 16 amino acids. With 5 bases clipped from V and 0 bases from J, the junction kept 7 bases outside the gene matches. The CDR3 nucleotides are TGTGCCAGCAGTCCGGGACAGGGATTAATGAACACTGAAGCTTTCTTT. Protein sequence: CASSPGQGLMNTEAFF.

This chain links TRBV15 with TRBJ2-3, with 9 bases matching TRBD2. The CDR3 length is 16 residues. With V trimmed by 3 bases and J by 2 bases, 6 bases remained unmatched. CDR1 is LNHNV, CDR2 YYDKDF, per germline (reference sequence). The CDR3 nucleotides are TGTGCCACCAGCAGTAGACTAGCGGCCCCCACAGATACGCAGTATTTT. This sequence encodes CATSSRLAAPTDTQYF.

The rearrangement links TRBV6-6 to TRBJ2-1, with 9 positions matching TRBD1. J gave up 9 bases and V 2 bases, and 5 bases lay outside the gene matches. The CDR3 is 14 residues long. Germline V gene lookup returns CDR1 MNHNY and CDR2 SVGAGI (reference sequence). The CDR3, as DNA: TGTGCCAGCAGTTACATAGGACAGGGGCTTGAGCAGTTCTTC. This codes for CASSYIGQGLEQFF.

This chain connects TRBV14 to TRBJ2-7; possibly TRBD1 for D (9 bases). The CDR3 totals 16 residues. Germline CDR1 and CDR2: SGHDN and FVKESK. Trimming removed 3 bases at V and 0 bases at J, with 15 bases between. The CDR3 DNA reads as TGTGCCAGCAGCCACGGGGGGGGACAGGGCTCCTACGAGCAGTACTTC. The encoded protein is CASSHGGGQGSYEQYF.

The chain uses TRBV12-3 or TRBV12-4 and TRBJ1-1; D not resolved. Deletions cut 8 bases from V and 1 base from J, with 14 bases between. CDR3 size: 14 residues. In nucleotides, the CDR3 is TGTGCCAGCGGGCTGGTGACTTCGAACACTGAAGCTTTCTTT. It yields the protein CASGLVTSNTEAFF.

CDR3 sequence (DNA): TGTGCCAGCAGTGGCCAGGGAGGCGGCACCAATGAGCAGTTCTTC. Translated: CASSGQGGGTNEQFF. The chain carries TRBV25-1 and TRBJ2-1; perhaps TRBD2 as D (6 bases). Germline V gene sequence: CDR1 MGHDK, CDR2 SYGVNS. Trimming pared 4 bases from V and 6 bases from J, leaving 16 bases between. The CDR3 covers 15 residues. Full variable domain (outside the CDR3, taken from reference TRBV25-1 and TRBJ2-1): EADIYQTPRYLVIGTGKKITLECSQTMGHDKMYWYQQDPGMELHLIHYSYGVNSTEKGDLSSESTVSRIRTEHFPLTLESARPSHTSQYLCASSGQGGGTNEQFFGPGTRLTVL.

The J gene is TRBJ2-7, the V gene TRBV3-1, with 9 bases lining up with TRBD2. There are 15 residues in the CDR3. With V trimmed by 5 bases and J by 6 bases, 11 bases remained unmatched. Germline V gene sequence: CDR1 LGHDT, CDR2 YNNKEL (reference sequence). CDR3 sequence (DNA): TGTGCCAGCAGCACGACTCCCGGACTAGCGACCGAGCAGTACTTC. Amino acid sequence: CASSTTPGLATEQYF.

J is TRBJ2-7 and V is TRBV6-5; D remains ambiguous. Trimming took 10 bases from V and 1 from J, leaving 17 bases between them. Germline values: CDR1 MNHEY, CDR2 SVGAGI. The CDR3 covers 14 residues. The chain's CDR3 is CATGEAALSYEQYF. The DNA for the CDR3 is TGTGCCACGGGCGAAGCCGCCCTTTCCTACGAGCAGTACTTC.

This sequence joins TRBV19 and TRBJ2-3; the match to TRBD2 covers 9 bases. J gave up 6 bases and V 5 bases, and 12 bases lay outside the gene matches. Germline CDR1 is LNHDA and CDR2 is SQIVND (reference sequence). The CDR3 has 16 amino acids. CDR3 nucleotides: TGTGCCAGTAGTCCCCGGGTAGCGGGAGTAGGTGATACGCAGTATTTT. Amino acids: CASSPRVAGVGDTQYF.

The chain combines TRBV3-1 with TRBJ2-2; possibly TRBD1 for D (6 bases). V was pared by 6 bases and J by 4 bases, with 12 bases between. The V gene's germline CDR1 is LGHDT and CDR2 YNNKEL (reference sequence). The CDR3 length is 14 residues. CDR3 amino acids: CASRVQGRTGELFF. The CDR3 DNA is TGTGCCAGCAGAGTACAGGGCCGCACCGGGGAGCTGTTTTTT. Supplemented by reference TRBV3-1 and TRBJ2-2, the full variable domain reads DTAVSQTPKYLVTQMGNDKSIKCEQNLGHDTMYWYKQDSKKFLKIMFSYNNKELIINETVPNRFSPKSPDKAHLNLHINSLELGDSAVYFCASRVQGRTGELFFGEGSRLTVL.

The chain combines TRBV10-3 with TRBJ2-5; D is tentatively TRBD1 or TRBD2 (5 bases each). V lost 9 bases and J 13 bases, leaving 15 bases between the germline ends. The CDR3 is 10 residues long. Germline CDR1 is ENHRY and CDR2 is SYGVKD. CDR3 nucleotides: TGTGCCATAGGGACCGATCTCCGGTACTTC. As protein: CAIGTDLRYF.

This chain joins TRBV20-1 and TRBJ2-1; 9 positions agree with TRBD2. The CDR3 is 16 residues long. Germline CDR1 and CDR2: DFQATT and SNEGSKA (reference sequence). The V and J ends lost 0 bases and 4 bases, in that order; junction bases with no gene match: 7. Here the CDR3 reads CSARDLAGISYNEQFF. The CDR3 DNA reads as TGCAGTGCTAGAGATCTAGCGGGGATTTCTTACAATGAGCAGTTCTTC.

This clonotype has a single count. This sequence joins TRBV3-1 and TRBJ2-5; D might be TRBD1 (5 bases). Trimming left V 4 bases short and J 5 bases short, with 20 bases between. The CDR3 is made up of 16 amino acids. The germline V gene has CDR1 LGHDT and CDR2 YNNKEL (reference sequence). The CDR3 spells CASSPRARTVGETQYF. The DNA of the CDR3 is TGTGCCAGCAGCCCCAGGGCAAGGACGGTCGGGGAGACCCAGTACTTC.

The rearrangement joins TRBV5-4 to TRBJ1-6; D gene unclear. V dropped 4 bases and J dropped 8 bases, with 13 bases sitting between them. The length of the CDR3 is 14 residues. Per the germline V gene, CDR1 is SGHNT and CDR2 is YYREEE (reference sequence). CDR3 amino acids: CASSIGLLDSPLHF. As DNA, the CDR3 is TGTGCCAGCAGCATTGGCTTACTGGATTCACCCCTCCACTTT.

This clonotype was detected a few times. V and J are TRBV5-4 and TRBJ2-5; D unclear. Trimming cost V 2 bases and J 1 base, with 3 bases left between them. CDR1 SGHNT and CDR2 YYREEE come from the germline V gene (reference sequence). This CDR3 is built from 12 residues. The CDR3 sequence: CASSLAQETQYF. For the CDR3, the DNA is TGTGCCAGCAGCTTAGCCCAAGAGACCCAGTACTTC.

The count of this clonotype is one. J is TRBJ1-5 and V is TRBV20-1; 7 nucleotides match TRBD1. Germline CDR1 DFQATT, CDR2 SNEGSKA (reference sequence). This CDR3 region has 13 residues. The ends lost 5 bases at V and 7 bases at J; junction bases unmatched: 8. CDR3 sequence reads: CSAAQGSGQPQHF. CDR3 in DNA: TGCAGTGCTGCACAGGGGAGCGGACAGCCCCAGCATTTT.

The chain joins TRBV29-1 to TRBJ2-7; D gene ambiguous. In germline, CDR1 is SQVTM, CDR2 ANQGSEA. CDR3 length equals 12 residues. The ends were cut back, 4 bases at V and 3 bases at J, with 10 bases in the middle. The CDR3, as DNA: TGCAGCGTTGCTAGAGGCATCTACGAGCAGTACTTC. This sequence encodes CSVARGIYEQYF.

The chain combines TRBV7-9 with TRBJ2-7; D gene unclear. Trimming removed 5 bases from V and 5 bases from J, with 16 bases in between. Germline CDR1 is SEHNR and CDR2 is FQNEAQ (reference sequence). CDR3 size: 14 residues. CDR3 DNA sequence: TGTGCCAGCAGCGATACACCGAGGCGCCACGAGCAGTACTTC. It yields the protein CASSDTPRRHEQYF. Full variable domain (missing parts from reference TRBV7-9 and TRBJ2-7): DTGVSQNPRHKITKRGQNVTFRCDPISEHNRLYWYRQTLGQGPEFLTYFQNEAQLEKSRLLSDRFSAERPKGSFSTLEIQRTEQGDSAMYLCASSDTPRRHEQYFGPGTRLTVT.

The J gene is TRBJ1-5, the V gene TRBV15; D perhaps matches TRBD1 (5 bases). Germline loops: CDR1 LNHNV, CDR2 YYDKDF (reference sequence). V was shortened by 5 bases and J by 3 bases, with 17 bases between the two germline ends. This CDR3 is 16 amino acids long. This CDR3 reads CATSPMPGLDNQPQHF. CDR3 in DNA: TGTGCCACCAGCCCTATGCCAGGGTTGGACAATCAGCCCCAGCATTTT.

The chain employs TRBV5-1 and TRBJ1-5; TRBD1 is a possible D gene (6 bases). From germline, CDR1 is SGHRS and CDR2 YFSETQ. The V end was cut by 0 bases, the J end by 5 bases, with 9 bases between. This CDR3 comprises 14 residues. The CDR3 here is CASSLVAGDQPQHF. CDR3 bases: TGCGCCAGCAGCTTGGTAGCAGGGGATCAGCCCCAGCATTTT.

The V call is TRBV7-8, the J call TRBJ2-7, with 11 bases identical to TRBD2. CDR3 length: 19 amino acids. Germline values: CDR1 SGHVS, CDR2 FQNEAQ. Trimming cost V 1 base and J 7 bases; bases outside gene matches: 18. The CDR3 loop reads CASSLVASGTSGLGGEQYF. The CDR3, as DNA: TGTGCCAGCAGCTTAGTCGCCTCCGGGACTAGCGGCCTCGGTGGAGAGCAGTACTTC.

The J gene is TRBJ1-6, the V gene TRBV23-1; TRBD1 is a possible D gene (5 bases). TRBV23-1 is an open reading frame whose function is uncertain. V was trimmed by 2 bases and J by 12 bases, leaving 8 bases between them. The CDR3 is 12 amino acids. The CDR3 DNA reads as TGCGCCAGCAGTCAACGGGGGAGACCCCTCCACTTT. The encoded protein is CASSQRGRPLHF.

This chain links TRBV7-9 with TRBJ2-3; no definite D call. With 0 bases removed from V and 4 bases from J, the gap between germline ends came to 8 bases. The CDR3 spans 14 residues. CDR1 SEHNR and CDR2 FQNEAQ come from the germline V gene (reference sequence). CDR3 region: CASSLAAGADTQYF. As DNA, the CDR3 is TGTGCCAGCAGCTTAGCGGCCGGTGCAGATACGCAGTATTTT.

This clonotype was seen a single time. The chain employs TRBV7-8 and TRBJ1-2; a weak D match, TRBD1 (6 bases). V lost 5 bases and J lost 4, with 20 bases in between. The CDR3 consists of 16 residues. CDR1 and CDR2 (germline): SGHVS, FQNEAQ. DNA of the CDR3: TGTGCCAGCAGCGTCTCGGACAGAGGAGGGGTCTATGGCTACACCTTC. Translated, it gives CASSVSDRGGVYGYTF.

This chain joins TRBV30 and TRBJ1-4; D call uncertain. Germline V gene data show CDR1 as GTSNPN and CDR2 as SVGIG (reference sequence). This CDR3 comprises 14 residues. Deletions cut 3 bases from V and 7 bases from J, with 15 bases between. The CDR3 DNA is TGTGCCTGGAGCACGGGCGGAACATCTGAAAAACTGTTTTTT. It is translated as CAWSTGGTSEKLFF.